A selection of T cell receptor beta chains follows, all from one sample in a study of response to subunit inactivated influenza vaccine. MiXCR, applied by TCRdb to the RT-PCR reads, yields one record per CDR3 protein. The sample gives about 190,000 distinct CDR3 sequences, approximately 15% of which show up once; 20% to 30% is in the top ten. Here the sequenced sample was CD8+ T cells sorted from PBMCs, taken roughly 5 days after vaccination. The receptors were gathered from a man in his fifties or sixties who received an inactivated influenza vaccine. CDR3s include the opening cysteine and the closing phenylalanine or tryptophan. A D gene is named only where the DNA matches it firmly. Size tells how often a clone was seen (once, few, many) or the class of an expanded clone, and some rows leave it out.

clone_size,j_call,d_call,v_call,cdr3_nt,cdr3_aa
.,TRBJ2-7,.,TRBV4-1,TGCGCCAGCAGCCAAGTGGCCCCCGACGCGGCCCCCTACGAGCAGTACTTC,CASSQVAPDAAPYEQYF
.,TRBJ2-5,.,TRBV7-9,TGTGCTAGCAGCTTAGTTGACGGAAAAGAGACCCAGTACTTC,CASSLVDGKETQYF
few,TRBJ2-1,.,TRBV7-2,TGTGCCAGCAGCTTAATAGTTGAGGGAGAGCAGTTCTTC,CASSLIVEGEQFF
.,TRBJ2-7,TRBD2,TRBV10-2,TGCGCCAGCAGTGAGTGGATAGCGGGGGACCTCTCCTACGAGCAGTACTTC,CASSEWIAGDLSYEQYF
.,TRBJ2-1,.,TRBV5-1,TGCGCCAGCAGAGGAGCGGGCGGACCCGTCTACAATGAGCAGTTCTTC,CASRGAGGPVYNEQFF
few,TRBJ2-7,.,TRBV6-5,TGTGCCAGCAGTTACTCCCTTAGGGGAACCTACGAGCAGTACTTC,CASSYSLRGTYEQYF
many,TRBJ1-6,.,TRBV7-8,TGTGCCAGCAGCTTACTACAGATCCTCTCCTATAATTCACCCCTCCACTTT,CASSLLQILSYNSPLHF
.,TRBJ2-7,.,TRBV29-1,TGCAGCGTTGAAGAGACAGATTACGAGCAGTACTTC,CSVEETDYEQYF
.,TRBJ2-7,.,TRBV10-3,TGTGCCATCAGTGAGACAGGGATAGGGTCAAACCTACGCTACGAGCAGTACTTC,CAISETGIGSNLRYEQYF
few,TRBJ1-2,.,TRBV12-3/TRBV12-4,TGTGCCAGCCGCTTAACGGCTTCCGGCTACACCTTC,CASRLTASGYTF
.,TRBJ2-7,TRBD2,TRBV9,TGTGCCAGCAGCGTAGCGGCGGGAGGAGGGTCCTACGAGCAGTACTTC,CASSVAAGGGSYEQYF
.,TRBJ1-5,.,TRBV7-7,TGTGCTAGCAGCTTAAGGGAGGATCAGCCCCAGCATTTT,CASSLREDQPQHF
many,TRBJ2-3,.,TRBV12-3/TRBV12-4,TGTGCCAGCAGTTTCGAGGGTGGGGGGGATACGCAGTATTTT,CASSFEGGGDTQYF
few,TRBJ2-5,TRBD1,TRBV10-3,TGTGCCATCTCAGGGGACAGAGCCGTACGGACCCAGTACTTC,CAISGDRAVRTQYF
.,TRBJ1-2,TRBD1,TRBV28,TGTGCCAGCAGTTCTCCCCCGACAGGGGGAGGCTACACCTTC,CASSSPPTGGGYTF
.,TRBJ2-1,TRBD1,TRBV4-3,TGCGCCAGCAGCCAATCACTCCTGACAGGGGGCGCGAATAATGAGCAGTTCTTC,CASSQSLLTGGANNEQFF
.,TRBJ2-3,TRBD2,TRBV6-2/TRBV6-3,TGTGCCAGCAGCATAGCGGGTGACACAGATACGCAGTATTTT,CASSIAGDTDTQYF
.,TRBJ2-5,TRBD1,TRBV2,TGTGCCAGCAGTGGACAGGGCGTGGAGACCCAGTACTTC,CASSGQGVETQYF
few,TRBJ2-1,TRBD2,TRBV28,TGTGCCAGCAGCAGCGGGACTGTTACCTTTTACAATGAGCAGTTCTTC,CASSSGTVTFYNEQFF
few,TRBJ1-1,.,TRBV7-9,TGTGCCAGCAGCTTAGGGGGCGTGAACACTGAAGCTTTCTTT,CASSLGGVNTEAFF
many,TRBJ2-3,.,TRBV11-2,TGTGCCAGCAGCCCCTACACAGGGTTGACAGATACGCAGTATTTT,CASSPYTGLTDTQYF
.,TRBJ1-6,.,TRBV7-9,TGTGCCAGCAGCTTAGGATATTCACCCCTCCACTTT,CASSLGYSPLHF
.,TRBJ2-2,.,TRBV19,TGTGCCAGTAGTACTCAGAAATACCTTAACACCGGGGAGCTGTTTTTT,CASSTQKYLNTGELFF
many,TRBJ2-7,TRBD2,TRBV27,TGTGCCAGCAGTCCCCTCGGGCCAGGGACTACCGAGCAGTACTTC,CASSPLGPGTTEQYF
.,TRBJ2-5,.,TRBV11-1,TGTGCCAGCAGCTTATGGGTAACCCAAGAGACCCAGTACTTC,CASSLWVTQETQYF
few,TRBJ2-1,TRBD1,TRBV13,TGTGCCAGCAAGTACCGGGACAGGGATGACAATGAGCAGTTCTTC,CASKYRDRDDNEQFF